This TCR beta chain was documented in a study of CD8 T cells in ankylosing spondylitis. Study-level findings and limits: Seemingly characteristic of ankylosing spondylitis blood was a TCR beta motif consisting of roughly 8 highly homologous variants.

This clonotype has at least ten counts. Its cognate antigen is unknown. In TCRdb, the 5' RACE reads were re-called with MiXCR into one record per CDR3 protein. This sample carries around 280,000 distinct CDR3 sequences, roughly 20% of them seen once, and the ten largest clones take 7.5% to 9.5%. Sequenced material: blood, either unsorted or a sorted T cell fraction (not recorded which). The TCR originated in a male donor with ankylosing spondylitis or in good health (not recorded which).

In DNA, the CDR3 is TGCGCCAGCAGTCCCGGGGGTCTCAGTAACACTGAAGCTTTCTTT. Protein product: CASSPGGLSNTEAFF. The chain uses TRBV5-1 and TRBJ1-1, with D possibly TRBD1 on 5 matching bases. Germline values: CDR1 SGHRS, CDR2 YFSETQ. There are 15 residues in the CDR3. The V end lost 5 bases, the J end lost 2 bases, and 16 bases lay between the germline ends.